This T cell receptor beta chain was sequenced for a study of blood T cell repertoires in COVID-19 (dated by TCRdb to about 2020). For the wider study: Collaborator samples came from the United States, Italy and Spain and covered acute and convalescent phases of COVID-19. The samples were drawn from two sources: the first 160 participants of the ongoing ImmuneRACE study, and 950 to 1,500 subjects contributed by 6 global collaborators. A freely available public database, intended as a resource for researchers studying the immune response to SARS-CoV-2, is where the repertoires were released. The sample metadata nearly always contained a de-identified subject ID, COVID-19 status, age in years and sex. The dataset comprised deeply sampled blood TCRbeta repertoires from subjects exposed to, actively infected with, or recovered from COVID-19. HLA class I and class II types, where available, came from metadata supplied by the sample provider rather than from assay-based typing. The prospective study material was composed of cDNA or gDNA derived from T cells, B-cell-depleted T cells, or PBMCs.

For this clone: The clone's antigen remains unknown. No qualities accompany the bases; no much larger clone lies one base away.

Reading the germline V gene (reference sequence) gives CDR1 LNHDA and CDR2 SQIVND. The CDR3 runs 13 residues from the cysteine to the phenylalanine. CDR3 DNA only is kept here, 39 bases in frame from base 1. Trimming takes 6 bases off V and 5 bases off J; junction bases not matched to a gene: 3. Whole blood was collected in K2EDTA tubes by collaborating institutions according to the institutions' own protocols. For TCRbeta analysis, collaborators shipped samples in one of three forms: frozen whole blood, isolated PBMCs, or DNA extracted from either of those sample types. TCRbeta CDR3 regions were amplified from genomic DNA using the immunoSEQ Assay, a bias-controlled multiplex PCR. Per the authors' processing: The number of nucleated cells in each sample was estimated from the amplification of reference gene primers within the assay. To quantify the absolute abundance of each unique TCRbeta CDR3 rearrangement, sequence reads were collapsed and filtered. Productive Simpson clonality was computed per sample as the square root of Simpson's diversity index over productive rearrangements. The source is immuneACCESS, and TCRdb retained only in-frame sequences with V and J called. Part of the clones is not carried over; for the studies checked, unresolved V genes explain less than half of this, and the remainder is unexplained. That table gives V, J and clone size, and the DNA gave D and trimming. For this sample the table gives about 99,000 clones, of which roughly 80% were detected only once. 9.5% to 15% of the sample comes from the top ten.

Findings and caveats that apply to the study as a whole: Clinical and demographic metadata were provided uncurated, with the amount varying by source and participant.

The V and J genes are TRBV19 and TRBJ2-2; TRBD2 fits 7 bases in the junction. The receptor's source is a human donor in a cohort sampled during active COVID-19. The sequencing sample was made of peripheral blood. The CDR3 here reads CASRWGGTGELFF. The DNA reads TGTGCCAGTAGGTGGGGGGGAACCGGGGAGCTGTTTTTT.